The 7 T cell receptor beta chains in this list originate from one sample, sequenced in a study of monozygotic twins with inflammatory bowel disease. TCRdb reprocessed the 5' RACE reads and keeps a single row for each CDR3 protein, giving no DNA. The sample spans 300,000 to 350,000 distinct CDR3 sequences; the ten largest clones claim 2%. The material sequenced was blood. Receptor source: a human donor with ulcerative colitis or Crohn's disease, or a healthy co-twin of an affected twin (not recorded which).

The rearrangement joins TRBV2 to TRBJ2-7; TCRdb's D gene call, TRBD1, goes unchecked for lack of DNA. This CDR3 comprises 13 residues. Germline V CDR1 and CDR2: SNHLY, FYNNEI. The CDR3 is CASSPLLDYEQYF.

The chain links TRBV28 to TRBJ2-7; the TCRdb call, TRBD1, lacks DNA for checking. The CDR3 is made up of 14 amino acids. Germline V lookup: CDR1 MDHEN, CDR2 SYDVKM. This chain's CDR3 is CASSLVGPDYEQYF.

The chain couples TRBV12-3 or TRBV12-4 to TRBJ2-7; checking the TCRdb D call of TRBD2 is not possible without DNA. This CDR3 spans 15 amino acids. The CDR3 protein is CASSLAPRLEGPSNF.

V gene TRBV5-1 combines with J gene TRBJ1-4; the TCRdb D gene call, TRBD1, has no DNA to confirm it. The CDR3 is 15 residues long. The germline V gene encodes CDR1 SGHRS and CDR2 YFSETQ. Here the CDR3 reads CASSPGGQANEKLFF.

The chain is built from TRBV20-1 and TRBJ2-7; checking the TCRdb D call of TRBD2 is not possible without DNA. This CDR3 contains 17 residues. Looked up from germline, CDR1 is DFQATT and CDR2 is SNEGSKA (reference sequence). CDR3: CSAMGRRASGSNYEQYF.

This chain connects TRBV19 to TRBJ2-5; checking the TCRdb D call of TRBD2 is not possible without DNA. This CDR3 region has 13 residues. Per the germline V gene, CDR1 is LNHDA and CDR2 is SQIVND (reference sequence). This chain's CDR3 is CASSPGTPETQYF.

The CDR3 spells CVSSQRDRGGYGYTF. The gene calls are TRBV4-1 and TRBJ1-2; TCRdb picks TRBD1, but there is no DNA to check that call. CDR3 length: 15 amino acids. Germline V CDR1 and CDR2: MGHRA, YSYEKL.